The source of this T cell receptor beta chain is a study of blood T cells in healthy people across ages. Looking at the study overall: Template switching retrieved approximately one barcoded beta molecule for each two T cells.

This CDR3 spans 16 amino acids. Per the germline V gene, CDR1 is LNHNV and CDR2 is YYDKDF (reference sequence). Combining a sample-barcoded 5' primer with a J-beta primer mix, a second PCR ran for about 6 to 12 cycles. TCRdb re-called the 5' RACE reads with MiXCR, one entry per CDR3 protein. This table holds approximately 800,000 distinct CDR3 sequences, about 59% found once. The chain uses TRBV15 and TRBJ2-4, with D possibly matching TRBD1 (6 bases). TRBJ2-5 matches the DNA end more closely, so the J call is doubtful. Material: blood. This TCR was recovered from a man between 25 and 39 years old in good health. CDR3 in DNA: TGTGCCACCAGCAGGACCAGAGGGACAAGACAAGAGACCCAGTACTTC. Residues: CATSRTRGTRQETQYF.